A single sample is the source of the 21 T cell receptor beta chains below, sequenced in a study of T cell responses to AZD1222 COVID-19 vaccine. TCRdb keeps only in-frame clones here, not all; method: immunoSEQ multiplex PCR. The table shows 150,000 to 200,000 clones, with 90% to 95% occurring only once. Sequences were derived from peripheral blood, sampled on day 0 of AZD1222 vaccination. The receptors originated from an adult in good health.

This chain links TRBV4-3 with TRBJ2-1; 8 nucleotides match TRBD2. Trimming took 2 bases from V and 6 from J; bases not matched to a gene: 12. There are 17 residues in the CDR3. Germline CDR1 LGHNA, CDR2 YSLEER. CDR3 sequence: CASSQYSMTGGFNEQFF. DNA for the CDR3: TGCGCCAGCAGCCAATACTCAATGACGGGGGGGTTCAATGAGCAGTTCTTC.

The chain is built from TRBV6-2 or TRBV6-3 and TRBJ1-1; a possible D gene is TRBD1 (6 bases). Trimming took off 4 bases at V and 3 bases at J, with 21 bases between the two ends. This CDR3 has 17 residues. Looked up from germline, CDR1 is MNHEY and CDR2 is SVGEGT. Here the CDR3 DNA reads TGTGCCAGCAGTTCACAGGGACCCCCCCCTGGGGACACTGAAGCTTTCTTT. It encodes CASSSQGPPPGDTEAFF.

This chain uses TRBV15 with TRBJ2-5; 7 bases are shared with TRBD2. Germline V lookup: CDR1 LNHNV, CDR2 YYDKDF (reference sequence). Trimming took 5 bases from V and 2 from J; bases not matched to a gene: 11. The CDR3 extends over 16 amino acids. This CDR3 is CATSLQKRDGQETQYF. DNA of the CDR3: TGTGCCACCAGCTTACAAAAGCGGGACGGACAAGAGACCCAGTACTTC.

The chain links TRBV11-2 to TRBJ1-4; a possible D gene is TRBD1 (5 bases). Per germline, CDR1 SGHAT and CDR2 FQNNGV. V shed 5 bases and J shed 5 bases, with 12 bases lying between them. This CDR3 comprises 14 residues. As DNA, the CDR3 is TGTGCCAGCAGCCCCGGGGCAGTAAATGAAAAACTGTTTTTT. It yields the protein CASSPGAVNEKLFF.

This sequence joins TRBV4-2 and TRBJ2-3; TRBD2 might be the D (7 bases). Trimming pared 1 base from V and 6 bases from J, leaving 17 bases between. The CDR3 runs 16 residues. Germline V gene sequence: CDR1 LGHNA, CDR2 YNFKEQ. CDR3 bases: TGTGCCAGCAGCCAAGGGGGAGGGGACAAAGCCGATACGCAGTATTTT. Residues: CASSQGGGDKADTQYF.

Comment on this clone: Relative to the germline gene, one junction end is altered; a read error may explain this. Here the CDR3 reads CATRRVPPGPGNTEAFF. The CDR3 nucleotides read TGTGCCACCAGAAGAGTACCCCCCGGGCCGGGGAACACTGAAGCTTTCTTT. V is TRBV15 and J is TRBJ1-1; D remains ambiguous. This CDR3 is 17 amino acids long. Per germline, CDR1 LNHNV and CDR2 YYDKDF (reference sequence).

This chain links TRBV19 with TRBJ2-3, with 9 bases that match TRBD2. Germline V gene sequence: CDR1 LNHDA, CDR2 SQIVND (reference sequence). V shed 5 bases, J shed 1 base, and the junction held 4 bases outside the gene matches. The CDR3 has 15 residues. The CDR3, as DNA: TGTGCCAGTAGTTTTAGCGGGGGCGGCACAGATACGCAGTATTTT. Translating gives CASSFSGGGTDTQYF.

The rearrangement links TRBV4-1 to TRBJ1-6; D is perhaps TRBD1 (5 bases). Looked up from germline, CDR1 is MGHRA and CDR2 is YSYEKL. V lost 2 bases, J lost 7 bases, and 18 bases lay in between. The CDR3 runs to 17 residues. For the CDR3, the DNA is TGCGCCAGCAGCCAACACACACAGGTTGGTCTAAATTCACCCCTCCACTTT. It specifies CASSQHTQVGLNSPLHF.

This chain uses TRBV27 with TRBJ1-1, with TRBD1 matching over 9 bases. The J segment lost 4 bases and the V segment lost 3 bases, leaving 9 bases of the junction unmatched. Germline V CDR1 and CDR2: MNHEY, SMNVEV (reference sequence). This CDR3 has 16 residues. CDR3 DNA: TGTGCCAGCAGTTTGGCTCCGGGACAGGGCGTCACTGAAGCTTTCTTT. This sequence encodes CASSLAPGQGVTEAFF.

The chain joins TRBV16 to TRBJ1-3, with D maybe TRBD1 (6 bases). The V and J ends lost 2 bases and 1 base respectively, with 12 bases between them. There are 16 residues in the CDR3. Germline values: CDR1 KGHSY, CDR2 FQNENV. CDR3 residues: CASSQQGTHSGNTIYF. The CDR3 DNA reads as TGTGCCAGCAGCCAACAGGGGACACATTCTGGAAACACCATATATTTT.

This sequence joins TRBV6-4 and TRBJ2-6, with 11 bases aligning to TRBD2. The germline V gene has CDR1 MRHNA and CDR2 SNTAGT. The CDR3 is 16 amino acids. After removal of 6 bases from V and 1 base from J, the junction contained 2 bases not matched to a gene. The CDR3 sequence is CASSPSGGSGANVLTF. DNA of the CDR3: TGTGCCAGCAGCCCTAGCGGGGGGTCTGGGGCCAACGTCCTGACTTTC.

J is TRBJ2-2 and V is TRBV18; D unresolved. Germline CDR1 and CDR2: KGHSH and LQKENI. The CDR3 consists of 14 residues. Deletions cut 6 bases from V and 3 bases from J, with 11 bases between. The CDR3 sequence is CASSPVTHTGELFF. CDR3 DNA: TGTGCCAGCTCCCCCGTGACCCACACCGGGGAGCTGTTTTTT.

The J gene is TRBJ2-6, the V gene TRBV3-1 (or the pseudogene TRBV3-2), with TRBD1 matching over 8 bases. The CDR3 length is 16 residues. Looked up from germline, CDR1 is LGHDT and CDR2 is YNNKEL (reference sequence). The J segment lost 2 bases and the V segment lost 2 bases, leaving 2 bases of the junction unmatched. The CDR3 here is CASSQTGGTGANVLTF. CDR3 coding DNA: TGTGCCAGCAGCCAAACAGGGGGAACTGGGGCCAACGTCCTGACTTTC.

The chain links TRBV5-4 to TRBJ2-3; 7 nucleotides agree with TRBD1. Looked up from germline, CDR1 is SGHNT and CDR2 is YYREEE (reference sequence). This CDR3 has 17 amino acids. With V trimmed by 4 bases and J by 3 bases, 14 bases remained unmatched. CDR3 nucleotide sequence: TGTGCCAGCAGCACGCACGACAGGGATAGTAGTACAGATACGCAGTATTTT. This translates into CASSTHDRDSSTDTQYF.

This chain links TRBV3-1 (or the pseudogene TRBV3-2) with TRBJ1-4, with D perhaps matching TRBD1 (6 bases). Germline values: CDR1 LGHDT, CDR2 YNNKEL (reference sequence). Trimming left V 1 base short and J 7 bases short, with 13 bases between. The CDR3 covers 15 residues. The CDR3 spells CASSQGGGAAEKLFF. The CDR3 bases are TGTGCCAGCAGCCAAGGCGGGGGGGCGGCTGAAAAACTGTTTTTT.

In DNA form, the CDR3 reads TGTGCCAGCAGTGACGGGAGCTCTGGAAACACCATATATTTT. It specifies CASSDGSSGNTIYF. The chain carries TRBV7-2 and TRBJ1-3; D ambiguous. The CDR3 contains 14 residues. V was shortened by 6 bases and J by 0 bases, with 9 bases between the two germline ends. Germline V gene lookup returns CDR1 SGHTA and CDR2 FQGNSA. The full variable domain, completed using reference TRBV7-2 and TRBJ1-3, is GAGVSQSPSNKVTEKGKDVELRCDPISGHTALYWYRQSLGQGLEFLIYFQGNSAPDKSGLPSDRFSAERTGGSVSTLTIQRTQQEDSAVYLCASSDGSSGNTIYFGEGSWLTVV.

The chain carries TRBV19 and TRBJ1-5; weak D call: TRBD1 (5 bases). The germline CDR1 and CDR2 sequences are LNHDA and SQIVND (reference sequence). The V gene lost 4 bases and the J gene lost 3 bases, with 13 bases spanning the gap. CDR3 length: 15 residues. CDR3 DNA: TGTGCCAGTAGTAGAGGGACGGCAAACAATCAGCCCCAGCATTTT. Protein product: CASSRGTANNQPQHF.

The J gene is TRBJ2-7, the V gene TRBV4-3; maybe TRBD2 (6 bases). CDR3 length: 16 amino acids. Trimming shortened V by 4 bases and J by 3 bases, and 19 bases separated the two germline ends. Germline CDR1 reads LGHNA; CDR2 reads YSLEER. CDR3 nucleotide sequence: TGCGCCAGCAGCCCCCTAATAGGAGGGCGGCTCTACGAGCAGTACTTC. Encoded protein: CASSPLIGGRLYEQYF.

The gene calls are TRBV15 and TRBJ2-3; D gene ambiguous. The length of the CDR3 is 15 residues. Trimming removed 1 base at V and 1 base at J, with 9 bases between. CDR1 is LNHNV and CDR2 is YYDKDF in the germline V gene (reference sequence). CDR3 nucleotides: TGTGCCACCAGCAGAGGCGGCCAAGGCACAGATACGCAGTATTTT. Its translation: CATSRGGQGTDTQYF.

The gene calls are TRBV5-1 and TRBJ2-4; D not certain. Germline-derived CDR1 and CDR2 are SGHRS and YFSETQ. V was clipped by 0 bases and J by 9 bases, with 13 bases between them. The CDR3 runs 14 residues. DNA for the CDR3: TGCGCCAGCAGCTTGGGCGACCCCGGTAGCATTCAGTACTTC. This sequence encodes CASSLGDPGSIQYF.

The chain uses TRBV6-5 and TRBJ1-1, with a weak D call TRBD1 (6 bases). Per germline, CDR1 MNHEY and CDR2 SVGAGI. V lost 9 bases and J 5 bases, leaving 16 bases between the germline ends. The CDR3 sequence is 13 residues long. The CDR3 nucleotides are TGTGCCAGTAAAACAGGGTTTGGGACTGAAGCTTTCTTT. Residues: CASKTGFGTEAFF.